The present TCR beta chain was sequenced within a study of T cells after yellow fever vaccination. Trimming removed 1 base at V and 4 bases at J, with 16 bases between. The CDR3 totals 16 residues. CDR1 is SGDLS and CDR2 is YYNGEE in the germline V gene. Regarding this clonotype: Its target is unknown.

Production of TCR cDNA was by 5'RACE template switching, which also added a universal primer site and UMIs. Each CDR3 protein is one row after TCRdb ran MiXCR on the 5' RACE reads. This table holds approximately 510,000 distinct CDR3 sequences, just over 20% found once. Study findings and constraints: Boosting was followed by the reappearance of most primary-vaccination clones (96% CD4, around 91% CD8). Weaker, the secondary response peaked sooner, at day 5 versus 15.

The gene calls are TRBV9 and TRBJ2-3; no reliable D call. This receptor was obtained from a man aged 18 to 30 who received the YFV17D yellow fever vaccine. Sequenced material: PBMCs, taken about 21 days after the first yellow fever vaccination. CDR3 region: CASSVIGSHGADTQYF. The CDR3 region has the DNA TGTGCCAGCAGCGTAATTGGATCTCATGGTGCAGATACGCAGTATTTT.